This T cell receptor beta chain was documented in a study of blood T cells in healthy people across ages. Whole-study results and caveats: Unknown CMV status may confound age-related changes in expanded clones.

The total RNA that was extracted per sample amounted to at least 6 micrograms. The CDR3 consists of 15 residues. V shed 0 bases and J 9 bases; nucleotides not matched to a gene: 7. The germline V gene encodes CDR1 SGDLS and CDR2 YYNGEE. Alongside a J-beta primer mix, a sample-barcoded 5' primer served in a second PCR lasting 7 to 11 cycles. Every cDNA was tagged by a template-switch adaptor with 12 random nucleotides. TCRdb used MiXCR to reprocess the 5' RACE reads, holding one entry per CDR3 protein. The repertoire holds 550,000 to 600,000 distinct CDR3 sequences, with 45% to 55% as singletons. On this clonotype itself: Its antigen remains unidentified.

The J gene is TRBJ2-1, the V gene TRBV9, with 9 nucleotides matching TRBD1. The clonotype comes from an elderly man in good health. The material sequenced was blood. Written as DNA, the CDR3 is TGTGCCAGCAGCGTAGCTCCAGGGACAGGGACTGAGCAGTTCTTC. This encodes CASSVAPGTGTEQFF. Full variable domain (missing parts from reference TRBV9 and TRBJ2-1): DSGVTQTPKHLITATGQRVTLRCSPRSGDLSVYWYQQSLDQGLQFLIQYYNGEERAKGNILERFSAQQFPDLHSELNLSSLELGDSALYFCASSVAPGTGTEQFFGPGTRLTVL.